This TCR beta chain was sequenced during a study of breast tumors, draining lymph nodes, adjacent tissues. Study conclusions and caveats: Data only fit, rather than demonstrated, lymph node origin of most tumor T cells. Data fit most tumor T cells coming from lymph node, expanding in tumor. Compared with basal-like, luminal-like tumors shared significantly more repertoire with nontumor tissue. Compared with lymph nodes, tumors were less diverse; compared with nontumor tissue, more.

A single record per CDR3 protein comes from TCRdb applying MiXCR to the multiplex PCR reads. In the table there are 180,000 or so distinct CDR3 sequences, 30% to 35% of which are singletons. Ten or more counts support this clonotype. Antigen: not known. With 3 bases removed from V and 2 bases from J, the gap between germline ends came to 26 bases. Germline CDR1 reads SGHTS; CDR2 reads YDEGEE. This CDR3 has 19 amino acids. The lymph nodes were axillary draining lymph nodes from breast cancer patients. The specimen was axillary lymph node tissue. The origin of this receptor is a female donor with breast cancer. Some clones in this sample may be carry-over from other donors' samples. The chain carries TRBV5-8 and TRBJ2-5; maybe TRBD2 (7 bases). CDR3 loop: CASSSGAGLGGASQETQYF. In nucleotides, the CDR3 is TGTGCCAGCAGCTCCGGGGCGGGGTTAGGGGGGGCGAGTCAAGAGACCCAGTACTTC.